This TCR beta chain was sequenced for a study of cytomegalovirus exposure and HLA in healthy donors. Study summary: Earlier, approximately 110 million unique TCR beta sequences were recovered from some 200 million T cells by an analysis.

Comments on this clone: Its matching antigen is unknown.

Samples came from healthy bone marrow donors. Study-wide results and limits: Excluded were some V segments that proved indistinguishable, including TRBV6-2 and TRBV6-3. Researchers catalogued about 150 TCR beta chains as cytomegalovirus-associated.

Looked up from germline, CDR1 is MNHEY and CDR2 is SVGAGI. Trimming removed 6 bases at V and 0 bases at J, with 14 bases between. The CDR3 spans 15 residues. The PCR ran on 60 Vbeta and 13 Jbeta primers. The data were produced by immunoSEQ multiplex PCR, yet TCRdb's version contains in-frame clones alone and is incomplete. The table for this sample gives under 70,000 clones. Sequencing was carried out using PBMCs. This TCR derives from a woman aged 30 to 39 in good health and CMV-seropositive. This chain connects TRBV6-5 to TRBJ1-1, with D possibly TRBD1 on 6 matching bases. Here the CDR3 DNA reads TGTGCCAGCAGCCCACAGGGATTCATGAACACTGAAGCTTTCTTT. Amino acid sequence: CASSPQGFMNTEAFF.